The following is a T cell receptor (beta chain) sequence with its context. Primers included in the PCR were 60 Vbeta and 13 Jbeta primers. Profiled with immunoSEQ multiplex PCR; TCRdb holds only in-frame clones, not every one. The sample totals about 74,000 clones. The data are from a study of cytomegalovirus exposure and HLA in healthy donors. For the study at large: An earlier analysis found roughly 110 million unique TCR beta sequences from about 190 million T cells.

Likely unrecorded immune exposures existed in these nominally healthy donors. The clonotype comes from a female donor in good health and CMV-seropositive. The sample comprised PBMCs.

CDR3 sequence: CASSMAGPKFYEQYF. The CDR3 bases are TGTGCCAGTTCGATGGCAGGTCCGAAGTTCTACGAGCAGTACTTC. The chain has TRBV27 and TRBJ2-7; D is uncertain. Germline CDR1 is MNHEY and CDR2 is SMNVEV (reference sequence). The CDR3 is 15 residues long. V lost 9 bases and J 3 bases, leaving 21 bases between the germline ends.